The 22 T cell receptor beta chains reported below all come from one sample, sequenced in a study of cytomegalovirus exposure and HLA in healthy donors. PCR employed 60 Vbeta and 13 Jbeta primers. The data were produced by immunoSEQ multiplex PCR, yet TCRdb's version contains in-frame clones alone and is incomplete. In the table there are 190,000 or so clones, less than 85% of which are singletons. Material: PBMCs. The receptors originated from a girl aged 5-17 years in good health and CMV-seropositive.

CDR3 in DNA: TGTGCCAGCAGCGTAGAGGCAGGAGGAAACACCATATATTTT. This codes for CASSVEAGGNTIYF. The chain has TRBV9 and TRBJ1-3; D remains ambiguous. CDR3 length equals 14 residues. V shed 0 bases and J shed 4 bases, with 8 bases lying between them. Germline V CDR1 and CDR2: SGDLS, YYNGEE.

The J gene is TRBJ2-1, the V gene TRBV4-3, with D maybe TRBD1 (5 bases). The CDR3 runs to 13 residues. V was cut by 4 bases and J by 7 bases, with 11 bases left in between. From germline, CDR1 is LGHNA and CDR2 YSLEER. The CDR3 sequence: CASSLDTKNEQFF. The CDR3 DNA sequence: TGCGCCAGCAGCCTGGACACAAAGAATGAGCAGTTCTTC.

The chain couples TRBV29-1 to TRBJ1-3; D is unresolved. V lost 5 bases and J lost 2, with 10 bases in between. Germline CDR1 and CDR2: SQVTM and ANQGSEA. The CDR3 has 13 residues. The CDR3 nucleotides read TGCAGCGTTCATCTGGCACCTGGAAACACCATATATTTT. As protein: CSVHLAPGNTIYF.

This chain links TRBV10-2 with TRBJ1-6, with a weak D call TRBD1 (6 bases). The germline V gene has CDR1 WSHSY and CDR2 SAAADI. Trimming cost V 2 bases and J 10 bases, with 12 bases left between them. This CDR3 region has 14 residues. The CDR3 here is CASSETGLRSPLHF. The CDR3, as DNA: TGCGCCAGCAGTGAGACAGGGTTAAGATCACCCCTCCACTTT.

The V call is TRBV9, the J call TRBJ1-5; D remains ambiguous. The CDR3 is 14 amino acids. Germline V lookup: CDR1 SGDLS, CDR2 YYNGEE. Trimming took off 3 bases at V and 3 bases at J, with 10 bases between the two ends. The CDR3: CASSEEGSNQPQHF. CDR3 DNA sequence: TGTGCCAGCAGCGAGGAGGGTTCCAATCAGCCCCAGCATTTT.

The chain carries TRBV9 and TRBJ1-6; 8 bases align to TRBD1. J lost 5 bases, V lost 2 bases, and 6 bases had no gene match. Germline V gives CDR1 SGDLS, CDR2 YYNGEE. This CDR3 comprises 16 residues. CDR3 DNA sequence: TGTGCCAGCAGCGTTGGACAGGGCCAGAATAATTCACCCCTCCACTTT. It specifies CASSVGQGQNNSPLHF. Drawing the rest from reference TRBV9 and TRBJ1-6, the complete variable domain is DSGVTQTPKHLITATGQRVTLRCSPRSGDLSVYWYQQSLDQGLQFLIQYYNGEERAKGNILERFSAQQFPDLHSELNLSSLELGDSALYFCASSVGQGQNNSPLHFGNGTRLTVT.

The chain joins TRBV19 to TRBJ1-2; 7 nucleotides agree with TRBD1. This CDR3 region has 13 residues. Per germline, CDR1 LNHDA and CDR2 SQIVND (reference sequence). Losses at the gene ends were 5 bases for V and 8 bases for J; bases not matched to a gene: 8. This CDR3 reads CASSVPGQWGYTF. Here the CDR3 DNA reads TGTGCCAGTAGTGTCCCGGGACAGTGGGGCTACACCTTC.

The CDR3 nucleotides are TGTGCCAGCAGCAGACCGGGACAGGGGAAAAAAAACATTCAGTACTTC. The encoded protein is CASSRPGQGKKNIQYF. This sequence joins TRBV2 and TRBJ2-4; 10 bases match TRBD1. The CDR3 sequence is 16 residues long. Germline CDR1 and CDR2: SNHLY and FYNNEI. V lost 6 bases, J lost 4 bases, and 9 bases stayed unmatched.

The rearrangement links TRBV4-1 to TRBJ1-2, with D possibly matching TRBD1 (5 bases). The germline CDR1 and CDR2 sequences are MGHRA and YSYEKL. Trimming removed 0 bases at V and 6 bases at J, with 20 bases between. There are 17 residues in the CDR3. CDR3 nucleotides: TGCGCCAGCAGCCAAGAAGGGCGGGACCCCCAATGGGATGGCTACACCTTC. It translates to CASSQEGRDPQWDGYTF.

The V and J genes are TRBV6-5 and TRBJ2-7; no clear D gene. This CDR3 has 13 amino acids. Trimming stripped 2 bases from V and 3 bases from J, with 8 bases between. CDR1 is MNHEY, CDR2 SVGAGI, per germline. In nucleotides, the CDR3 is TGTGCCAGCAGTTACGAGAGAGACTACGAGCAGTACTTC. Translating gives CASSYERDYEQYF.

The chain combines TRBV29-1 with TRBJ2-5; 11 positions agree with TRBD2. The length of the CDR3 is 16 residues. With V trimmed by 2 bases and J by 1 base, 6 bases remained unmatched. CDR1 and CDR2 from the germline V gene are SQVTM and ANQGSEA. The CDR3 DNA is TGCAGCGTTGAATATTCTAGCGGGGGGTTCCAAGAGACCCAGTACTTC. Translated, it gives CSVEYSSGGFQETQYF.

V and J are TRBV6-4 and TRBJ2-1; unclear D gene. The germline V gene encodes CDR1 MRHNA and CDR2 SNTAGT. The CDR3 is 15 residues long. V lost 0 bases and J 5 bases, leaving 11 bases between the germline ends. In DNA, the CDR3 is TGTGCCAGCAGTGACTCCACAGAACCAAACAATGAGCAGTTCTTC. It is translated as CASSDSTEPNNEQFF.

This chain connects TRBV5-4 to TRBJ2-2; 9 bases map to TRBD1. Germline lookup yields CDR1 SGHNT and CDR2 YYREEE (reference sequence). V lost 3 bases, J lost 5 bases, and 2 bases stayed unmatched. The CDR3 sequence is 14 residues long. The CDR3 sequence is CASSWTGETGELFF. Here the CDR3 DNA reads TGTGCCAGCAGCTGGACAGGGGAAACCGGGGAGCTGTTTTTT. The whole variable domain, remainder taken from reference TRBV5-4 and TRBJ2-2, is ETGVTQSPTHLIKTRGQQVTLRCSSQSGHNTVSWYQQALGQGPQFIFQYYREEENGRGNFPPRFSGLQFPNYSSELNVNALELDDSALYLCASSWTGETGELFFGEGSRLTVL.

The genes are TRBV7-2 and TRBJ2-1; D uncertain. CDR3 length equals 14 residues. Germline values: CDR1 SGHTA, CDR2 FQGNSA. Trimming pared 7 bases from V and 0 bases from J, leaving 10 bases between. CDR3 bases: TGTGCCAGCAAGCCCCCGAGCTCCTACAATGAGCAGTTCTTC. Amino acid sequence: CASKPPSSYNEQFF.

The chain combines TRBV6-1 with TRBJ1-2, with D possibly TRBD1 on 5 matching bases. V dropped 2 bases and J dropped 0 bases, with 7 bases sitting between them. The length of the CDR3 is 14 residues. Germline loops: CDR1 MNHNS, CDR2 SASEGT. CDR3 nucleotide sequence: TGTGCCAGCAGTGAATTGACAGCTAACTATGGCTACACCTTC. This codes for CASSELTANYGYTF.

The chain combines TRBV5-4 with TRBJ2-4; tentative D call: TRBD2 (7 bases). The CDR3 is 17 amino acids. In germline, CDR1 is SGHNT, CDR2 YYREEE (reference sequence). V lost 0 bases and J lost 9, with 22 bases in between. CDR3 region: CASSLEGGGGRDTIQYF. The CDR3 DNA reads as TGTGCCAGCAGCTTGGAGGGGGGGGGAGGACGAGACACCATTCAGTACTTC.

This clone has a handful of counts. This sequence joins TRBV29-1 and TRBJ1-1; D ambiguous. This CDR3 region has 12 residues. Germline loops: CDR1 SQVTM, CDR2 ANQGSEA. Trimming took 1 base from V and 0 from J, leaving 3 bases between them. CDR3 residues: CSVEALNTEAFF. Here the CDR3 DNA reads TGCAGCGTTGAAGCTTTGAACACTGAAGCTTTCTTT. The full variable domain, completed using reference TRBV29-1 and TRBJ1-1, is SAVISQKPSRDICQRGTSLTIQCQVDSQVTMMFWYRQQPGQSLTLIATANQGSEATYESGFVIDKFPISRPNLTFSTLTVSNMSPEDSSIYLCSVEALNTEAFFGQGTRLTVV.

This clone was picked up one time. CDR3 in amino acids: CSGWDRGAFF. DNA for the CDR3: TGCAGCGGGTGGGACAGGGGGGCGTTCTTC. The chain couples TRBV29-1 to TRBJ2-1; the match to TRBD1 covers 11 bases. The CDR3 contains 10 residues. CDR1 is SQVTM and CDR2 is ANQGSEA in the germline V gene. The V gene end was trimmed by 7 bases and the J gene end by 15 bases; junction bases not matched to a gene: 5.

In DNA form, the CDR3 reads TGTGCCAGACAGGGGGCGCGGGTCGACTATGGCTACACCTTC. It translates to CARQGARVDYGYTF. This sequence joins TRBV2 and TRBJ1-2; 9 bases line up with TRBD1. The J segment lost 3 bases and the V segment lost 9 bases, leaving 8 bases of the junction unmatched. CDR1 SNHLY and CDR2 FYNNEI come from the germline V gene. CDR3 length: 14 residues.

This chain joins TRBV14 and TRBJ2-1, with a tentative D call TRBD2 (7 bases). Germline V CDR1 and CDR2: SGHDN, FVKESK. The V and J ends lost 0 bases and 1 base respectively, with 22 bases between them. The CDR3 sequence is 20 residues long. The CDR3 region has the DNA TGTGCCAGCAGCCAAGATAAGGGGGGGCCTCGTGGTAGGTCCTACAATGAGCAGTTCTTC. This encodes CASSQDKGGPRGRSYNEQFF.

V is TRBV4-3 and J is TRBJ2-7; D possibly corresponds to TRBD2 (5 bases). Germline values: CDR1 LGHNA, CDR2 YSLEER. The CDR3 sequence is 15 residues long. V was clipped by 0 bases and J by 3 bases, with 12 bases between them. The CDR3 bases are TGCGCCAGCAGCCAAGAAGGTGGAGGAGTCTACGAGCAGTACTTC. Its translation: CASSQEGGGVYEQYF.

This chain joins TRBV7-8 and TRBJ1-2; D unclear. V shed 5 bases and J shed 6 bases, with 13 bases lying between them. The CDR3 is 13 residues long. From germline, CDR1 is SGHVS and CDR2 FQNEAQ. Written as DNA, the CDR3 is TGTGCCAGCAGCACCCGAGACTTCCATGGCTACACCTTC. It translates to CASSTRDFHGYTF.